This T cell receptor (beta chain) was sequenced in a study of T cell responses to AZD1222 COVID-19 vaccine. Notes on the study in general: Just a handful of AZD1222 recipients were seropositive at baseline. Repertoire sampling occurred only after the peak T cell response.

The ends were cut back, 7 bases at V and 4 bases at J, with 11 bases in the middle. Germline V lookup: CDR1 SNHLY, CDR2 FYNNEI. The CDR3 is 13 residues long. Remarks on this clone: Its antigen is undetermined.

TCRdb's copy holds only in-frame clones and misses some; the assay was immunoSEQ multiplex PCR. The data contain about 140,000 clones, 90% of them seen just once; the ten biggest clones take up approximately 5.9%. The chain carries TRBV2 and TRBJ1-5; perhaps TRBD1 as D (5 bases). The sequence was collected from an adult who received the AZD1222 COVID-19 vaccine. The specimen was peripheral blood, collected 28 days after the second AZD1222 dose. DNA for the CDR3: TGTGCCAGCACCAGTGCAGGGAATCAGCCCCAGCATTTT. Its protein product is CASTSAGNQPQHF. The whole variable domain, filled in from reference TRBV2 and TRBJ1-5, reads EPEVTQTPSHQVTQMGQEVILRCVPISNHLYFYWYRQILGQKVEFLVSFYNNEISEKSEIFDDQFSVERPDGSNFTLKIRSTKLEDSAMYFCASTSAGNQPQHFGDGTRLSIL.